This is a list of T cell receptor beta chains from one sample in a study of shared clonotypes between healthy human individuals. The assay was immunoSEQ multiplex PCR, and TCRdb's table has in-frame clones only and misses some. The sample includes roughly 1,100,000 clones, 65% to 80% of them seen just once. The sample was memory CD4+ T cells sorted from blood. These receptor sequences come from a man aged 18 to 29 in good health. Each CDR3 is given with its conserved first and last residue. The order of the fields is clone size, J gene, D gene, V gene, CDR3 DNA, CDR3 protein. A D gene is named only where the DNA matches it firmly. Expanded clones get a size class; other rows say once, few or many, or leave the size out.

few | TRBJ1-1 | - | TRBV5-5 | TGTGCCAGCAGCTTTACGGCGAACACTGAAGCTTTCTTT | CASSFTANTEAFF
once | TRBJ2-5 | - | TRBV7-2 | TGTGCCAGCAGCTTAGGAAGCCAGGGACAAACGCATATTGAGCAGTACTTC | CASSLGSQGQTHIEQYF
- | TRBJ2-7 | - | TRBV4-1 | TGCGCCAGCAGCCAACGCACCGGGACCAACTACGAGCAGTACTTC | CASSQRTGTNYEQYF
- | TRBJ2-3 | TRBD1 | TRBV5-6 | TGTGCCAGCAGCTTGAGCGACAGGGGGCGGTCAGCGCACACAGATACGCAGTATTTT | CASSLSDRGRSAHTDTQYF
- | TRBJ2-2 | TRBD1 | TRBV19 | TGTGCCAGTAGTATCGGGACAGGGTTCTCCGGGGAGCTGTTTTTT | CASSIGTGFSGELFF
- | TRBJ1-5 | TRBD1 | TRBV28 | TGTGCCAGCAACCCCGGGAGAGACAGGGGATATCAGCCCCAGCATTTT | CASNPGRDRGYQPQHF
once | TRBJ1-2 | TRBD1 | TRBV10-3 | TGTGCCATCAGTGATCAGGGGGGTTACGACTACACCTTC | CAISDQGGYDYTF
- | TRBJ1-2 | - | TRBV30 | TGTGCCCTTCGGGGGGCTAACTATGGCTACACCTTC | CALRGANYGYTF
- | TRBJ1-5 | TRBD1 | TRBV19 | TGTGCCAGTAATAGACAGGGACCCCACAATCAGCCCCAGCATTTT | CASNRQGPHNQPQHF
- | TRBJ2-7 | - | TRBV5-6 | TGTGCCAGCAGTTACGCGATCGGCAACGAGCAGTACTTC | CASSYAIGNEQYF
- | TRBJ1-1 | TRBD1 | TRBV19 | TGTGCCAGTAGTACGACAGGGACCGGGCTTGAAGCTTTCTTT | CASSTTGTGLEAFF
- | TRBJ2-5 | - | TRBV11-3 | TGTGCCAGCAGCTTAGACGGTGAGACCCAGTACTTC | CASSLDGETQYF
few | TRBJ1-4 | TRBD1 | TRBV28 | TGTGCCAGCAGTTTGAGTGGCAGGGGGCCCGGTAATGAAAAACTGTTTTTT | CASSLSGRGPGNEKLFF
many | TRBJ1-2 | - | TRBV10-3 | TGTGCCATCAGTGGGGGGATTGGACGGTATGGCTACACCTTC | CAISGGIGRYGYTF
- | TRBJ2-1 | - | TRBV7-9 | TGTGCCAGCAGCTTAAGGACAGCAGGGGCTGGCAATGAGCAGTTCTTC | CASSLRTAGAGNEQFF
once | TRBJ2-3 | TRBD2 | TRBV5-1 | TGCGCCAGCAGCGTTAGCGGGGGGACTTCTGATACGCAGTATTTT | CASSVSGGTSDTQYF
- | TRBJ2-3 | TRBD2 | TRBV5-1 | TGCGCCAGCAGCTTCAGCGGGAGAGAGGGAGATACGCAGTATTTT | CASSFSGREGDTQYF
- | TRBJ2-5 | - | TRBV7-9 | TGTGCCAGCAGCGTGGACCTTGGAGGCCAGTACTTC | CASSVDLGGQYF
- | TRBJ2-3 | TRBD2 | TRBV28 | TGTGCCAGCAGTTTCCGAGCGGGGGCTAGCACAGATACGCAGTATTTT | CASSFRAGASTDTQYF
few | TRBJ1-1 | TRBD1 | TRBV5-1 | TGCGCCAGCGCGACGCAGGGGGCCTACACTGAAGCTTTCTTT | CASATQGAYTEAFF
- | TRBJ1-2 | - | TRBV6-1 | TGTGCCAGCAGTGAAGCACAGACAAACTATGGCTACACCTTC | CASSEAQTNYGYTF
- | TRBJ2-3 | - | TRBV28 | TGTGCCAGCACTCGCATCGGGGGCACAGATACGCAGTATTTT | CASTRIGGTDTQYF
few | TRBJ2-7 | TRBD1 | TRBV7-9 | TGTGCCAGCAGCTCACCACCTCCGGGACAGGGGATAAGCTACGAGCAGTACTTC | CASSSPPPGQGISYEQYF
- | TRBJ2-2 | - | TRBV7-2 | TGTGCCAGCAGCCCCGGGACCGACACCGGGGAGCTGTTTTTT | CASSPGTDTGELFF
- | TRBJ2-5 | - | TRBV7-6 | TGTGCCAGCAGCCCCTCCCAAGAGACCCAGTACTTC | CASSPSQETQYF
- | TRBJ1-3 | - | TRBV9 | TGTGCCAGCAGCCCGTACGGGGGGCTGAGCTCTGGAAACACCATATATTTT | CASSPYGGLSSGNTIYF
- | TRBJ2-7 | TRBD1 | TRBV4-3 | TGCGCCAGCAGCCAAGGTCAGGGGGCCAGGGAGCAGTACTTC | CASSQGQGAREQYF
- | TRBJ2-7 | - | TRBV5-5 | TGTGCCAGCAGCTTGGTGGCGGGGCTCTACGAGCAGTACTTC | CASSLVAGLYEQYF
- | TRBJ1-1 | - | TRBV5-8 | TGTGCCAGCAGCTTGGGAAGGTACCGGGACGTCGGATTCTTT | CASSLGRYRDVGFF
many | TRBJ2-7 | - | TRBV29-1 | TGCAGCGTGATCGGAGAGGGACGACACGAGCAGTACTTC | CSVIGEGRHEQYF
- | TRBJ2-6 | - | TRBV7-9 | TGTGCCAGCAGCTTAGGGGCCAGAACACAATCTGGGGCCAACGTCCTGACTTTC | CASSLGARTQSGANVLTF
- | TRBJ1-2 | - | TRBV7-2 | TGTGCCAGCAGCTTATTTTTGGCAGGGAGCGGCTACACCTTC | CASSLFLAGSGYTF
few | TRBJ1-2 | - | TRBV15 | TGTGCCACCAGCAGAGATAGGGAGGGCTACACCTTC | CATSRDREGYTF
- | TRBJ2-4 | - | TRBV10-3 | TGTGCCACGTCCGGGACCCCTAACATTCAGTACTTC | CATSGTPNIQYF
- | TRBJ1-2 | TRBD1 | TRBV27 | TGTGCCAGCAGTCTTTACGGGACAGAAGGAAATGGCTACACCTTC | CASSLYGTEGNGYTF
- | TRBJ2-3 | TRBD2 | TRBV6-1 | TGTGCCAGCAGTGAAGCTAGCGGGGCAACAGATACGCAGTATTTT | CASSEASGATDTQYF
- | TRBJ2-5 | - | TRBV6-5 | TGTGCCAGCAGTTACTCGAGTCTCCAAGAGACCCAGTACTTC | CASSYSSLQETQYF
- | TRBJ1-4 | - | TRBV19 | TGTGCCAGTAGTATAGATGGAACAGCGGCAACTAATGAAAAACTGTTTTTT | CASSIDGTAATNEKLFF
- | TRBJ1-5 | - | TRBV27 | TGTGCCAGCAGTTTATCTCGGTTCGGGGGGAAAACGGGGCCCCAGCATTTT | CASSLSRFGGKTGPQHF
- | TRBJ2-7 | - | TRBV11-2 | TGTGCCAGCAGCTCCCGAAAGGATTTTCTTTTATGGCAGTACTTC | CASSSRKDFLLWQYF
- | TRBJ1-3 | - | TRBV4-1 | TGCGCCAGCAGCCAATCCCACTTGGGGGGGTCTGGAAACACCATATATTTT | CASSQSHLGGSGNTIYF
- | TRBJ1-2 | - | TRBV29-1 | TGCAGCGTGGGACGGGAGATATGGGGCTACACCTTC | CSVGREIWGYTF
- | TRBJ1-6 | - | TRBV6-1 | TGTGCCAGCAGCTCCGGCCTCAAAGGCAATTCACCCCTCCACTTT | CASSSGLKGNSPLHF
- | TRBJ2-3 | TRBD2 | TRBV27 | TGTGCCAGCAGTTTATTTCCTAGCGGGAGGCATAGCACAGATACGCAGTATTTT | CASSLFPSGRHSTDTQYF
- | TRBJ2-3 | - | TRBV11-3 | TGTGCCAGCAGCCAAGGTGCCAAGGACACGAGCACAGATACGCAGTATTTT | CASSQGAKDTSTDTQYF
- | TRBJ2-7 | - | TRBV30 | TGTGCCTGGAGTGGGGGGCCCGACAGGTCCTACGAGCAGTACTTC | CAWSGGPDRSYEQYF
- | TRBJ2-5 | TRBD1 | TRBV7-8 | TGTGCCAGCAGCCGACAGGGTGATTGGCGGGAGACCCAGTACTTC | CASSRQGDWRETQYF
- | TRBJ1-1 | - | TRBV27 | TGTGCCAGCAGTTCTGTGGGCACTGAAGCTTTCTTT | CASSSVGTEAFF
- | TRBJ2-6 | - | TRBV7-9 | TGTGCCAGCAGCTTAGGTGGGGCGGGGGCCAACGTCCTGACTTTC | CASSLGGAGANVLTF
- | TRBJ2-7 | TRBD2 | TRBV9 | TGTGCCAGCAGCGTAGGGCTAGCGGGGGACTACGAGCAGTACTTC | CASSVGLAGDYEQYF
few | TRBJ1-6 | - | TRBV11-2 | TGTGCCAGCAGCAGACATAATTCACCCCTCCACTTT | CASSRHNSPLHF
- | TRBJ2-5 | - | TRBV12-2 | TGTGCAAGTCGCTTAGTCCTTGACGGGACCCAGTACTTC | CASRLVLDGTQYF
few | TRBJ1-5 | - | TRBV21-1 | TGTGCCAGCAGCAATTGGACAGGGTTATTTCGCAATCAGCCCCAGCATTTT | CASSNWTGLFRNQPQHF